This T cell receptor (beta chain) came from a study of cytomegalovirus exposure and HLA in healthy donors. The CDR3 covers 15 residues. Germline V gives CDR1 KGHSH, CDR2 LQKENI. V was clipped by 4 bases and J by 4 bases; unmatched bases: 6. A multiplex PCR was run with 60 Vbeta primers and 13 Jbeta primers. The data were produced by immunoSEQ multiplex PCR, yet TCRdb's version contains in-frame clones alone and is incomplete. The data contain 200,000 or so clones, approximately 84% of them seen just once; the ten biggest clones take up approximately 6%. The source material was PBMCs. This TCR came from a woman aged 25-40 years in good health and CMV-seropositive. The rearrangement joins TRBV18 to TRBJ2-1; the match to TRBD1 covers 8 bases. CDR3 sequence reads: CASSHRDRFYNEQFF. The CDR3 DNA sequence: TGTGCCAGCTCACACCGGGACAGGTTTTACAATGAGCAGTTCTTC.